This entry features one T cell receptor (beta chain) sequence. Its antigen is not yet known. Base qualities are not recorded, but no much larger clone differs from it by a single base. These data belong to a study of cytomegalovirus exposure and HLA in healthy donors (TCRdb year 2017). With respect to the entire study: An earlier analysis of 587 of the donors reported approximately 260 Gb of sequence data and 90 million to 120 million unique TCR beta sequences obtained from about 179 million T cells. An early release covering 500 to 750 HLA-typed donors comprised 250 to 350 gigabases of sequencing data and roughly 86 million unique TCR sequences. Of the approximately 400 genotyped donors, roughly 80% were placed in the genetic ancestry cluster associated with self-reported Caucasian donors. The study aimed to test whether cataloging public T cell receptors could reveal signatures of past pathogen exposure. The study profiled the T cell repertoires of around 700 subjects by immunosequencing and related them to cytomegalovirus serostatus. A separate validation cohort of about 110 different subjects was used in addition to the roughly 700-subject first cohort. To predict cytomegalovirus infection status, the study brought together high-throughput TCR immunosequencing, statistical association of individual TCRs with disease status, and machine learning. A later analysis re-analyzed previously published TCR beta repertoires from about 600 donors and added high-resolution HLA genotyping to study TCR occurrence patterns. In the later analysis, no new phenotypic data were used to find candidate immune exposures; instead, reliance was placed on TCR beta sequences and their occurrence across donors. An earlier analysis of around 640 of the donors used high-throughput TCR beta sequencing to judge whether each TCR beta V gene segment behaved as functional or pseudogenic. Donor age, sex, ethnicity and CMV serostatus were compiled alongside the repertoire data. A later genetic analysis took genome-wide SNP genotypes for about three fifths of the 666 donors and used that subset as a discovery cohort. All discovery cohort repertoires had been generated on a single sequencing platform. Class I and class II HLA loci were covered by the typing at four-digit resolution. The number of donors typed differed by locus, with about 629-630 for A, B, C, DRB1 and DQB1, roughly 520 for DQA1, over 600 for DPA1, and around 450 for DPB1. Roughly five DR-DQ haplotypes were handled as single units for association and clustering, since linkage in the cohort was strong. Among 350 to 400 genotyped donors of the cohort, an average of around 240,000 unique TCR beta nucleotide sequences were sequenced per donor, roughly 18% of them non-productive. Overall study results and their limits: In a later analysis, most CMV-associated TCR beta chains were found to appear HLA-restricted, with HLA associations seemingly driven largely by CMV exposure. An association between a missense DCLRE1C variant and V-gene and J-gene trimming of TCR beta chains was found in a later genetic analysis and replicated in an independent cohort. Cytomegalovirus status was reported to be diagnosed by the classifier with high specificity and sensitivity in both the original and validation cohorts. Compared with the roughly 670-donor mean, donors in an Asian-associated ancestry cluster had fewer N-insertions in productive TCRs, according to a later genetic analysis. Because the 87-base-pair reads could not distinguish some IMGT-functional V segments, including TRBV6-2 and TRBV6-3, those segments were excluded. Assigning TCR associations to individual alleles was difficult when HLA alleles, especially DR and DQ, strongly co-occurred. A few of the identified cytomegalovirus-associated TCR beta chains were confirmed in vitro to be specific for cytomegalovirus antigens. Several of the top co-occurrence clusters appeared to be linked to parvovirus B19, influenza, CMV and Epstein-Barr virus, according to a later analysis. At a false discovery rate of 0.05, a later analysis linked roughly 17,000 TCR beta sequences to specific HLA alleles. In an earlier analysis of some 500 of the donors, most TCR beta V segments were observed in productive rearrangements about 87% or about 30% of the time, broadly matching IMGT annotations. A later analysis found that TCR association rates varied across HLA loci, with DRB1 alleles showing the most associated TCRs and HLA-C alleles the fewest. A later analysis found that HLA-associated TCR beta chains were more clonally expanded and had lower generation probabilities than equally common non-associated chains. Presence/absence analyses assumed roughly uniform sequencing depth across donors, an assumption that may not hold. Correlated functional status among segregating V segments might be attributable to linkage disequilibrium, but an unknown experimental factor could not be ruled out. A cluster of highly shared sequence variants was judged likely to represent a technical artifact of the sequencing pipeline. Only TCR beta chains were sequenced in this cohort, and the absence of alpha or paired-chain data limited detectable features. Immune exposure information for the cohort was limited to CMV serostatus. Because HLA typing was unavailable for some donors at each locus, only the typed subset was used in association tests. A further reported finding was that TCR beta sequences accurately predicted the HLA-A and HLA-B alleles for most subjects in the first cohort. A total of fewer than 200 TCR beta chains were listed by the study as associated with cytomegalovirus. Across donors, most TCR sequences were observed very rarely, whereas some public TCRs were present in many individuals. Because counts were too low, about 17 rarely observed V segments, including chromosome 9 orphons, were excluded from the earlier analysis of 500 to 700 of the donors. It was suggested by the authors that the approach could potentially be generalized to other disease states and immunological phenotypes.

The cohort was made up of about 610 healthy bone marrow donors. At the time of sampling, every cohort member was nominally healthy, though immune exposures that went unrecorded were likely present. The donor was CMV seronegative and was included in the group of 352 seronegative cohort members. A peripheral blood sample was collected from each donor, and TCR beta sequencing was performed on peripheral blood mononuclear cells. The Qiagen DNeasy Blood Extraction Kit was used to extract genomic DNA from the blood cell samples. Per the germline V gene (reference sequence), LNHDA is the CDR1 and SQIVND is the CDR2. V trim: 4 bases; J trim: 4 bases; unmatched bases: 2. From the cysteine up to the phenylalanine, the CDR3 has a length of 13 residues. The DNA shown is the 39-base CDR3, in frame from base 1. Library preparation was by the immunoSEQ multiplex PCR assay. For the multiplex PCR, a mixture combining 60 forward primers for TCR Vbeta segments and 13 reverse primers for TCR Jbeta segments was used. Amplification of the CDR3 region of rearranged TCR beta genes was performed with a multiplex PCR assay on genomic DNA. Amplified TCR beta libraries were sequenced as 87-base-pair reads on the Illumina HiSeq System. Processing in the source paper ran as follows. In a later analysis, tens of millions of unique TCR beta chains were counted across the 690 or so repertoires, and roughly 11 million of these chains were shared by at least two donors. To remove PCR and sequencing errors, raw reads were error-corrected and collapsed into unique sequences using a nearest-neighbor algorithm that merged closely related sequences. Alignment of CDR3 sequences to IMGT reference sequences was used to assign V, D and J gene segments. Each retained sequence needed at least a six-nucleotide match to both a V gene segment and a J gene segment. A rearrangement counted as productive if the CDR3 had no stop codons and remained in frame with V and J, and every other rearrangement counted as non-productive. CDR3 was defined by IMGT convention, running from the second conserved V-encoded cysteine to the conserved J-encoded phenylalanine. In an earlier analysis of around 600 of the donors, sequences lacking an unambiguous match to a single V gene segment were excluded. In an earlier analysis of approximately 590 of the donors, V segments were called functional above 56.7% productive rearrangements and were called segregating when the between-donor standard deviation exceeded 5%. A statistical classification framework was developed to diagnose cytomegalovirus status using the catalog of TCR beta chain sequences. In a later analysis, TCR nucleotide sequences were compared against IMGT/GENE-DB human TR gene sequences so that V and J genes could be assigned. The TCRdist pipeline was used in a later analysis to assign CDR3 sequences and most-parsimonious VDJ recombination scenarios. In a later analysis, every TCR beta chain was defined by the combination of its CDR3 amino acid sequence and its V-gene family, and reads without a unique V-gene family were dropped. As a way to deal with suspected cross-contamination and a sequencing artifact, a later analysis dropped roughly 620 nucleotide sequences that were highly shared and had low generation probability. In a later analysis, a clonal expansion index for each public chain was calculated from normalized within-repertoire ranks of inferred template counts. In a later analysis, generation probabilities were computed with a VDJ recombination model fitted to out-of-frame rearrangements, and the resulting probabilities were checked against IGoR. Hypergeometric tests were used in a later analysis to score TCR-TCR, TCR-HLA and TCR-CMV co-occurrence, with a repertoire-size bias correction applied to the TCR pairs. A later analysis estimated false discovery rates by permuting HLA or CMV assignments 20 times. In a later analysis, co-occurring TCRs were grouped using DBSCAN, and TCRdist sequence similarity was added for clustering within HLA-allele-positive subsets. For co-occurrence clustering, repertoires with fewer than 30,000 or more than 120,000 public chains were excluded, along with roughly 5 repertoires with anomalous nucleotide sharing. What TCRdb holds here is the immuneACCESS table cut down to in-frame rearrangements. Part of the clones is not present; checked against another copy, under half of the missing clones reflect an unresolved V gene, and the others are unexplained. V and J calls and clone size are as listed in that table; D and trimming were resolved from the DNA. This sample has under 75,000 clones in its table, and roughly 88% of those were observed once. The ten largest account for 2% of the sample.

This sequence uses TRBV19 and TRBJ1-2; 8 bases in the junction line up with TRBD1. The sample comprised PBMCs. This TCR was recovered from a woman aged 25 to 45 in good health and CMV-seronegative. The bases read TGTGCCAGTAGTAGACAGGGGTTCTATGGCTACACCTTC. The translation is CASSRQGFYGYTF.